The 13 T cell receptor beta chains presented below share a single source sample, sequenced in a study of identical twins. TCRdb re-derived calls from the 5' RACE reads in MiXCR, one entry per CDR3 protein. Of 230,000 or so distinct CDR3 sequences detected, about 8.9% appear once; the ten largest clones hold 3% to 3.5%. The same data also contributed to another study, on yellow fever vaccine responses in identical twins.

Input material: CD8+ T cells sorted from blood. These TCRs come from a young woman in good health.

The chain links TRBV5-6 to TRBJ2-1; 7 bases line up with TRBD2. The germline V gene has CDR1 SGHDT and CDR2 YYEEEE. The CDR3 totals 15 residues. J was trimmed by 9 bases and V by 0 bases; bases with no gene match: 9. CDR3 in amino acids: CASSLGPGGGSEQFF. DNA for the CDR3: TGTGCCAGCAGCTTGGGACCGGGAGGCGGGAGTGAGCAGTTCTTC.

This clonotype has more than one count but fewer than ten. The CDR3 DNA follows: TGTGCCAGCAGTTTTCCCCAGCGGGGGACCTACGAGCAGTACTTC. Its translation is CASSFPQRGTYEQYF. This chain joins TRBV12-3 or TRBV12-4 and TRBJ2-7, with 8 bases aligning to TRBD2. V was pared by 3 bases and J by 2 bases, with 6 bases of the junction left unmatched. The length of the CDR3 is 15 residues.

This clonotype was seen a few times. At one boundary the junction diverges from the germline segment, which might be a read error. The J gene is TRBJ2-1, the V gene TRBV24-1; a weak D match, TRBD2 (5 bases). CDR1 is KGHDR and CDR2 is SFDVKD in the germline V gene. The CDR3 spans 13 residues. CDR3 sequence reads: CATSDEGYDEQFF. The CDR3 DNA reads TGTGCCACCAGTGATGAGGGCTACGATGAGCAGTTCTTC.

CDR3 amino acids: CASSQDGSGTVSYEQYF. DNA for the CDR3: TGTGCCAGCAGCCAAGATGGTTCGGGGACAGTCTCCTACGAGCAGTACTTC. The chain combines TRBV4-2 with TRBJ2-7; 7 nucleotides match TRBD1. The CDR3 is 17 residues long. The V gene end was trimmed by 0 bases and the J gene end by 0 bases; junction bases not matched to a gene: 8. Germline loops: CDR1 LGHNA, CDR2 YNFKEQ.

This clonotype was counted ten times or more. The chain carries TRBV20-1 and TRBJ2-3; possible D gene TRBD1, 5 bases. Germline V lookup: CDR1 DFQATT, CDR2 SNEGSKA (reference sequence). V was trimmed by 3 bases and J by 1 base, leaving 11 bases between them. The CDR3 is 14 amino acids. The CDR3 sequence: CSASTGAGTDTQYF. The CDR3 DNA reads TGCAGTGCTAGTACTGGGGCGGGCACAGATACGCAGTATTTT.

The V and J genes are TRBV2 and TRBJ2-7; no definite D call. Germline V gene lookup returns CDR1 SNHLY and CDR2 FYNNEI. This CDR3 is 15 amino acids long. V dropped 4 bases and J dropped 0 bases, with 13 bases sitting between them. CDR3 loop: CASSVGQHSSYEQYF. For the CDR3, the DNA is TGTGCCAGCAGTGTCGGTCAGCATAGCTCCTACGAGCAGTACTTC.

This clonotype was seen repeatedly, ten times or more. The chain is built from TRBV12-3 or TRBV12-4 and TRBJ2-4; D is possibly TRBD1 (5 bases). Trimming removed 4 bases from V and 3 bases from J, with 13 bases in between. This CDR3 is 15 amino acids long. The CDR3 is CASSSTDSLKNIQYF. In DNA, the CDR3 is TGTGCCAGCAGTTCTACCGACAGCCTCAAAAACATTCAGTACTTC.

The sample holds a few counts of this clonotype. The chain joins TRBV29-1 to TRBJ2-3; D tentatively fits TRBD1 or TRBD2 (5 bases each). Trimming removed 6 bases from V and 2 bases from J, with 15 bases in between. The CDR3 is made up of 14 amino acids. From germline, CDR1 is SQVTM and CDR2 ANQGSEA. The chain's CDR3 is CSVTPLGATDTQYF. The CDR3 DNA is TGCAGCGTGACCCCGCTCGGGGCCACAGATACGCAGTATTTT.

There are many counts of this clonotype. The chain couples TRBV4-1 to TRBJ1-1; 10 bases are a match to TRBD1. CDR1 MGHRA and CDR2 YSYEKL come from the germline V gene. J lost 3 bases, V lost 5 bases, and 3 bases had no gene match. The CDR3 consists of 14 residues. The CDR3: CASSYGQGDTEAFF. The CDR3, as DNA: TGCGCCAGCAGCTACGGACAGGGGGACACTGAAGCTTTCTTT.

V is TRBV28 and J is TRBJ2-3; 7 nucleotides match TRBD1. The CDR3 length is 14 residues. V shed 5 bases and J 6 bases; nucleotides not matched to a gene: 8. Germline CDR1 MDHEN, CDR2 SYDVKM. The CDR3, as DNA: TGTGCCAGCAGTACCACCACAGGGGACGATACGCAGTATTTT. Encoded protein: CASSTTTGDDTQYF.

The CDR3 bases are TGTGCCAGCAGCTTAACCACCGGGGACACAGATACGCAGTATTTT. This sequence encodes CASSLTTGDTDTQYF. This sequence joins TRBV4-2 and TRBJ2-3, with D perhaps matching TRBD2 (5 bases). V was cut by 5 bases and J by 2 bases, with 14 bases left in between. Germline loops: CDR1 LGHNA, CDR2 YNFKEQ. This CDR3 has 15 residues.

The chain employs TRBV12-3 or TRBV12-4 and TRBJ2-3; D is unresolved. This CDR3 is built from 13 residues. Trimming took 1 base from V and 6 from J, leaving 8 bases between them. CDR3 DNA sequence: TGTGCCAGCAGTTTAGACAAACGGGATACGCAGTATTTT. It is translated as CASSLDKRDTQYF.

The chain carries TRBV5-1 and TRBJ1-5; 12 bases are a match to TRBD1. This CDR3 contains 16 residues. Losses at the gene ends were 4 bases for V and 2 bases for J; bases not matched to a gene: 4. Germline V gene sequence: CDR1 SGHRS, CDR2 YFSETQ. CDR3 amino acids: CASSRGTGGGNQPQHF. CDR3 nucleotides: TGCGCCAGCAGCCGAGGGACAGGGGGCGGCAATCAGCCCCAGCATTTT.